This passage covers 25 T cell receptor beta chains from one sample sequenced in a study of cytomegalovirus exposure and HLA in healthy donors. Both 60 Vbeta primers and 13 Jbeta primers went into the PCR. Method: immunoSEQ multiplex PCR; TCRdb's copy keeps in-frame clones and lacks some. The sample includes about 78,000 clones, about 60% of them seen just once. What was sequenced was PBMCs. These TCRs come from a man between 25 and 39 years old in good health and CMV-seropositive.

This sequence joins TRBV9 and TRBJ1-4; no reliable D call. Germline V CDR1 and CDR2: SGDLS, YYNGEE. The length of the CDR3 is 13 residues. Trimming took off 4 bases at V and 5 bases at J, with 9 bases between the two ends. The CDR3 loop reads CASSPPGNEKLFF. The DNA of the CDR3 is TGTGCCAGCAGCCCCCCGGGAAATGAAAAACTGTTTTTT.

In this sample, this clone turned up a few times. Other DNA sequences from this sample encode an identical CDR3 as well. The V and J genes are TRBV29-1 and TRBJ1-2; 7 bases fit TRBD1. With 4 bases clipped from V and 1 base from J, the junction kept 0 bases outside the gene matches. The CDR3 is made up of 12 amino acids. Germline loops: CDR1 SQVTM, CDR2 ANQGSEA. CDR3 amino acids: CSVGDSNYGYTF. The CDR3 bases are TGCAGCGTTGGGGACAGTAACTATGGCTACACCTTC.

The chain uses TRBV5-4 and TRBJ1-2, with 11 bases that match TRBD1. From germline, CDR1 is SGHNT and CDR2 YYREEE (reference sequence). J gave up 7 bases and V 0 bases, and 2 bases lay outside the gene matches. There are 14 residues in the CDR3. CDR3 nucleotides: TGTGCCAGCAGCTTGGCCGGGACAGGGGGTGGCTACACCTTC. This encodes CASSLAGTGGGYTF.

The V and J genes are TRBV18 and TRBJ2-7; D might be TRBD2 (7 bases). CDR1 and CDR2 from the germline V gene are KGHSH and LQKENI. The CDR3 has 14 amino acids. Trimming stripped 3 bases from V and 4 bases from J, with 13 bases between. In DNA, the CDR3 is TGTGCCAGCTCACCGGGGGGGGCGAGGTACGAGCAGTACTTC. This translates into CASSPGGARYEQYF.

V is TRBV4-1 and J is TRBJ2-7, with D possibly matching TRBD2 (5 bases). Germline CDR1 and CDR2: MGHRA and YSYEKL. This CDR3 comprises 12 residues. Trimming removed 5 bases at V and 6 bases at J, with 11 bases between. The CDR3 here is CASSTQTSEQYF. The CDR3 DNA reads as TGCGCCAGCAGCACTCAAACTAGCGAGCAGTACTTC.

With regard to this clone: At one boundary the junction diverges from the germline segment, which might be a read error. The J gene is TRBJ2-7, the V gene TRBV30; a weak D match, TRBD1 (6 bases). Per germline, CDR1 GTSNPN and CDR2 SVGIG (reference sequence). This CDR3 contains 11 residues. In DNA form, the CDR3 reads TGTGCCTGGAGAGATACACAGGGAGAGGACTTC. Its translation: CAWRDTQGEDF.

This chain links TRBV4-2 with TRBJ2-7; 9 positions agree with TRBD2. CDR1 is LGHNA, CDR2 YNFKEQ, per germline. This CDR3 comprises 16 residues. J lost 3 bases, V lost 4 bases, and 10 bases had no gene match. The CDR3 sequence is CASSLLMRGGNYEQYF. Here the CDR3 DNA reads TGTGCCAGCAGCCTACTCATGCGGGGGGGTAACTACGAGCAGTACTTC.

The chain links TRBV2 to TRBJ2-2; D gene unclear. Trimming shortened V by 4 bases and J by 5 bases, and 8 bases separated the two germline ends. Germline CDR1 is SNHLY and CDR2 is FYNNEI. This CDR3 spans 13 amino acids. CDR3 nucleotide sequence: TGTGCCAGCAGTGTAGATCGGACCGGGGAGCTGTTTTTT. Translation: CASSVDRTGELFF.

As DNA, the CDR3 is TGTGCCAGCAGCAAAACTCGGGACAGGGGTGCCGGGGAGCTGTTTTTT. Its protein product is CASSKTRDRGAGELFF. The J gene is TRBJ2-2, the V gene TRBV2; 10 bases map to TRBD1. The germline V gene encodes CDR1 SNHLY and CDR2 FYNNEI. V trimming: 6 bases; J trimming: 6 bases; junction bases outside the gene matches: 10. The CDR3 has 16 residues.

The chain couples TRBV11-2 to TRBJ2-1, with D possibly TRBD2 on 6 matching bases. This CDR3 spans 13 amino acids. Germline CDR1 is SGHAT and CDR2 is FQNNGV. V lost 3 bases to trimming and J lost 9 bases, with 12 bases between them. CDR3 bases: TGTGCCAGCAGCTTTACTAGCTTAGGTGAGCAGTTCTTC. Its translation is CASSFTSLGEQFF.

This clone occurred once. The chain couples TRBV4-3 to TRBJ2-1; possibly TRBD2 for D (6 bases). The CDR3 runs 13 residues. Trimming pared 3 bases from V and 4 bases from J, leaving 7 bases between. CDR1 is LGHNA, CDR2 YSLEER, per germline. CDR3 loop: CASSQGLYNEQFF. The CDR3 DNA follows: TGCGCCAGCAGCCAGGGACTGTACAATGAGCAGTTCTTC.

This clone was counted a few times. The chain links TRBV28 to TRBJ2-2; 8 bases are shared with TRBD1. The CDR3 length is 15 residues. Trimming cost V 5 bases and J 4 bases; bases outside gene matches: 6. Germline V gene lookup returns CDR1 MDHEN and CDR2 SYDVKM. The CDR3 spells CASSKTGALTGELFF. CDR3 coding DNA: TGTGCCAGCAGTAAGACAGGGGCTCTCACCGGGGAGCTGTTTTTT. Looking up the rest from reference TRBV28 and TRBJ2-2 gives the full variable domain: DVKVTQSSRYLVKRTGEKVFLECVQDMDHENMFWYRQDPGLGLRLIYFSYDVKMKEKGDIPEGYSVSREKKERFSLILESASTNQTSMYLCASSKTGALTGELFFGEGSRLTVL.

The chain recombines TRBV6-1 with TRBJ1-2; D perhaps matches TRBD1 (6 bases). Germline-derived CDR1 and CDR2 are MNHNS and SASEGT. The germline V and J ends were trimmed by 6 bases and 6 bases, with 17 bases remaining between them. The CDR3 totals 14 residues. CDR3 sequence (DNA): TGTGCCAGCAGCCCCACGACAGGAGGCCATGGCTACACCTTC. The encoded protein is CASSPTTGGHGYTF.

This clone has a handful of counts. The J gene is TRBJ2-5, the V gene TRBV30; TRBD1 is a possible D gene (5 bases). V was clipped by 0 bases and J by 5 bases, with 22 bases between them. The CDR3 has 17 amino acids. The germline gives CDR1 GTSNPN, CDR2 SVGIG (reference sequence). CDR3 in amino acids: CAWSVSRLRRYRETQYF. CDR3 DNA sequence: TGTGCCTGGAGTGTAAGTAGGCTTCGGCGATACAGGGAGACCCAGTACTTC.

The V gene is TRBV7-8, the J gene TRBJ2-1, with 7 nucleotides matching TRBD2. Germline CDR1 is SGHVS and CDR2 is FQNEAQ. V dropped 2 bases and J dropped 4; count of bases not matched to a gene: 2. The CDR3 runs to 14 residues. The CDR3 nucleotides read TGTGCCAGCAGCTTAACTAGCGATTACAATGAGCAGTTCTTC. It yields the protein CASSLTSDYNEQFF.

The chain carries TRBV28 and TRBJ1-5; possible D gene TRBD1, 5 bases. The CDR3 runs 16 residues. Trimming removed 6 bases from V and 0 bases from J, with 15 bases in between. Germline V gene data show CDR1 as MDHEN and CDR2 as SYDVKM. The CDR3 sequence: CASRYGATYSNQPQHF. CDR3 bases: TGTGCCAGCAGGTATGGGGCGACTTATAGCAATCAGCCCCAGCATTTT.

This chain links TRBV19 with TRBJ2-5; 8 positions match TRBD1. Germline V gene lookup returns CDR1 LNHDA and CDR2 SQIVND (reference sequence). With V trimmed by 5 bases and J by 4 bases, 9 bases remained unmatched. The CDR3 has 15 residues. Here the CDR3 reads CASSLDREVGETQYF. The CDR3 bases are TGTGCCAGTAGTCTGGACAGGGAGGTAGGAGAGACCCAGTACTTC.

The chain recombines TRBV29-1 with TRBJ2-1; TRBD1 agrees at 9 bases. The V gene end was trimmed by 7 bases and the J gene end by 2 bases; junction bases not matched to a gene: 6. This CDR3 is built from 14 residues. In germline, CDR1 is SQVTM, CDR2 ANQGSEA. This CDR3 reads CSAMTGGTYNEQFF. CDR3 DNA sequence: TGCAGCGCGATGACAGGGGGTACCTACAATGAGCAGTTCTTC.

The chain is built from TRBV7-9 and TRBJ2-3, with 9 bases that match TRBD2. Germline V gene data show CDR1 as SEHNR and CDR2 as FQNEAQ (reference sequence). Trimming took 3 bases from V and 4 from J; bases not matched to a gene: 14. This CDR3 region has 18 residues. The CDR3: CASSFSGVAGDRADTQYF. CDR3 DNA sequence: TGTGCCAGCAGCTTCTCGGGGGTAGCGGGAGATCGGGCAGATACGCAGTATTTT.

The CDR3 sequence: CASSLGDGTGETQYF. DNA for the CDR3: TGTGCCAGCAGCCTGGGCGACGGAACGGGGGAGACCCAGTACTTC. The V call is TRBV5-8, the J call TRBJ2-5; TRBD2 is a possible D gene (5 bases). From germline, CDR1 is SGHTS and CDR2 YDEGEE. The CDR3 covers 15 residues. Trimming pared 4 bases from V and 5 bases from J, leaving 18 bases between.

This clone came up a few times. The CDR3 region is CASSQRDSQYEQYF. DNA for the CDR3: TGCGCCAGCAGCCAACGGGACTCCCAATACGAGCAGTACTTC. The gene calls are TRBV4-1 and TRBJ2-7; tentative D call: TRBD2 (6 bases). Germline values: CDR1 MGHRA, CDR2 YSYEKL. CDR3 length: 14 residues. V was cut by 2 bases and J by 4 bases, with 12 bases left in between.

This clone was recorded a few times. The gene calls are TRBV6-5 and TRBJ2-5; weak D call: TRBD1 (5 bases). This CDR3 is built from 14 residues. The germline gives CDR1 MNHEY, CDR2 SVGAGI. V lost 5 bases and J 0 bases, leaving 10 bases between the germline ends. CDR3 sequence: CASSRTPNQETQYF. Here the CDR3 DNA reads TGTGCCAGCAGTCGGACACCTAACCAAGAGACCCAGTACTTC.

The chain joins TRBV9 to TRBJ2-7; 8 bases align to TRBD2. The CDR3 is 18 residues long. Germline V gene data show CDR1 as SGDLS and CDR2 as YYNGEE. V gave up 0 bases and J gave up 2 bases; unmatched junction bases: 13. DNA of the CDR3: TGTGCCAGCAGCGTAGATGGTAGAGCGGGAGTGGGAGCCTACGAGCAGTACTTC. Its protein product is CASSVDGRAGVGAYEQYF. Looking up the rest from reference TRBV9 and TRBJ2-7 gives the full variable domain: DSGVTQTPKHLITATGQRVTLRCSPRSGDLSVYWYQQSLDQGLQFLIQYYNGEERAKGNILERFSAQQFPDLHSELNLSSLELGDSALYFCASSVDGRAGVGAYEQYFGPGTRLTVT.

The count of this clone is one. V usage is TRBV2 and J usage is TRBJ2-3, with D possibly being TRBD2 (6 bases). The CDR3 runs 14 residues. Between the trimmed V and J ends, which lost 6 bases and 6 bases, there was a span of 16 bases. Germline CDR1 SNHLY, CDR2 FYNNEI. The CDR3 here is CASRGGGAVDTQYF. The CDR3 bases are TGTGCCAGCAGGGGCGGCGGGGCTGTGGATACGCAGTATTTT.

There are a few counts of this clone. Written as DNA, the CDR3 is TGTGCCAGCAGCTTAGACCTTACTTACACCGGGGAGCTGTTTTTT. Translation: CASSLDLTYTGELFF. The chain couples TRBV7-9 to TRBJ2-2, with unresolved D. CDR3 size: 15 residues. With 1 base removed from V and 3 bases from J, the gap between germline ends came to 9 bases. Germline CDR1 reads SEHNR; CDR2 reads FQNEAQ (reference sequence).